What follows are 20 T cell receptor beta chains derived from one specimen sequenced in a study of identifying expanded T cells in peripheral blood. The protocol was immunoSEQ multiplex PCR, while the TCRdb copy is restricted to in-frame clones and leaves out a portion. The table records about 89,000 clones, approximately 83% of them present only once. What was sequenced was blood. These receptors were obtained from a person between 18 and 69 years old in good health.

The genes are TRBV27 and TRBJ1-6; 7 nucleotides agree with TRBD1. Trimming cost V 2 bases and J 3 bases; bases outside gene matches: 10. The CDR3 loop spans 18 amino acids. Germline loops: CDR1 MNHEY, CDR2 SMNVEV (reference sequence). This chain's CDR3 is CASSLLGGSAYYNSPLHF. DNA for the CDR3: TGTGCCAGCAGTTTACTAGGGGGCTCGGCTTACTATAATTCACCCCTCCACTTT.

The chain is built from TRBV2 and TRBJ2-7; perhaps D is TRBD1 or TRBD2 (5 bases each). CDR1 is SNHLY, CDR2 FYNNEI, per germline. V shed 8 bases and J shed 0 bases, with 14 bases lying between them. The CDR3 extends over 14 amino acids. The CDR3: CASSRDRSSYEQYF. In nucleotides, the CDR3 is TGTGCCAGCTCAAGGGACCGGAGCTCCTACGAGCAGTACTTC. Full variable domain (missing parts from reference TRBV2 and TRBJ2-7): EPEVTQTPSHQVTQMGQEVILRCVPISNHLYFYWYRQILGQKVEFLVSFYNNEISEKSEIFDDQFSVERPDGSNFTLKIRSTKLEDSAMYFCASSRDRSSYEQYFGPGTRLTVT.

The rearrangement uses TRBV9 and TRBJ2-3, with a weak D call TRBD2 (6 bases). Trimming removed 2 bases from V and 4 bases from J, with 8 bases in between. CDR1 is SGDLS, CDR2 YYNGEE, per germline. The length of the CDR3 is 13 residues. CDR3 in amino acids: CASSVWDSDTQYF. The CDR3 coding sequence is TGTGCCAGCAGCGTGTGGGACTCAGATACGCAGTATTTT.

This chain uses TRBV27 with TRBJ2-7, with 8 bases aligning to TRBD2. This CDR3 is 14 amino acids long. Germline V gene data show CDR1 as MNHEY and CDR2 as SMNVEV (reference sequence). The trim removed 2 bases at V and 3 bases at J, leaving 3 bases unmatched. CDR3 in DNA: TGTGCCAGCAGTTTAGCGGGGGGAAACTACGAGCAGTACTTC. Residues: CASSLAGGNYEQYF.

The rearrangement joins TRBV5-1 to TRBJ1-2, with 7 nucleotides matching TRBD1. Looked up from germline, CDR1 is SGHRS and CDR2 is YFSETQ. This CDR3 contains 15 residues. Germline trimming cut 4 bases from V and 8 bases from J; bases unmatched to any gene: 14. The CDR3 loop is CASSPGEETGFGYTF. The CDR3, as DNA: TGCGCCAGCAGCCCTGGCGAAGAGACAGGGTTCGGCTACACCTTC.

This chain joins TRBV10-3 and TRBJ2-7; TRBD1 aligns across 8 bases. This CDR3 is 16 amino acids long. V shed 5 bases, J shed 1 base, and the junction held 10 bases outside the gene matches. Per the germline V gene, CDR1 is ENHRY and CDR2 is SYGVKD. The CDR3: CAISPITGGSSYEQYF. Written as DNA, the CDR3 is TGTGCCATCAGTCCAATCACAGGGGGGTCATCCTACGAGCAGTACTTC.

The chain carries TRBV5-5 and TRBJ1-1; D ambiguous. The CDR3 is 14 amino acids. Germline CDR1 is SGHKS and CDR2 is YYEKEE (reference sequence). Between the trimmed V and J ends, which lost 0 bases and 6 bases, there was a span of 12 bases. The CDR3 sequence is CASSLGRIVAEAFF. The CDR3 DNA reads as TGTGCCAGCAGCTTGGGGAGGATCGTCGCTGAAGCTTTCTTT.

The CDR3 DNA follows: TGCGCCAGCAGCTTAGGACAGACCTCTGGAAACACCATATATTTT. It codes for CASSLGQTSGNTIYF. This sequence joins TRBV5-1 and TRBJ1-3; maybe TRBD1 (6 bases). In germline, CDR1 is SGHRS, CDR2 YFSETQ. This CDR3 contains 15 residues. Trimming removed 2 bases at V and 0 bases at J, with 9 bases between.

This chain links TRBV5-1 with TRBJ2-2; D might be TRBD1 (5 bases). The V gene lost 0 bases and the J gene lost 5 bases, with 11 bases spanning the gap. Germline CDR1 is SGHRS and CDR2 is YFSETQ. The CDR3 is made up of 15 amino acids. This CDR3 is CASSLDVRGTGELFF. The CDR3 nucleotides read TGCGCCAGCAGCTTGGATGTTAGGGGAACCGGGGAGCTGTTTTTT.

The CDR3 region has the DNA TGTGCCAGCAGTGAATTAGGTAGTGCCTCTGGGGCCAACGTCCTGACTTTC. This encodes CASSELGSASGANVLTF. The rearrangement links TRBV2 to TRBJ2-6; D call uncertain. Germline CDR1 SNHLY, CDR2 FYNNEI. V dropped 2 bases and J dropped 0 bases, with 11 bases sitting between them. The CDR3 has 17 residues.

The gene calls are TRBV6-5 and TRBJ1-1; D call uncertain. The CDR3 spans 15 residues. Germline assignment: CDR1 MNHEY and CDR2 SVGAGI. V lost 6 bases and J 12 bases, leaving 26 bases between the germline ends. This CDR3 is CASSSPSDLPGSTFF. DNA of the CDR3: TGTGCCAGCAGCTCCCCCTCAGACCTGCCGGGTTCGACTTTCTTT.

The CDR3 nucleotides are TGTGCCAGCAGCCCCGGACAGTTCAGGAACACCGGGGAGCTGTTTTTT. Translation gives CASSPGQFRNTGELFF. The J gene is TRBJ2-2, the V gene TRBV7-2, with D maybe TRBD1 (6 bases). Germline V gene lookup returns CDR1 SGHTA and CDR2 FQGNSA. This CDR3 has 16 residues. Trimming shortened V by 5 bases and J by 1 base, and 14 bases separated the two germline ends.

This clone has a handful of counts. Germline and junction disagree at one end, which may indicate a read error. CDR3: CASSQQVVNWPYF. CDR3 nucleotides: TGCGCCAGCAGCCAACAAGTGGTCAACTGGCCATACTTC. V gene TRBV4-1 combines with J gene TRBJ1-2; no firm D call. Per the germline V gene, CDR1 is MGHRA and CDR2 is YSYEKL. The CDR3 contains 13 residues.

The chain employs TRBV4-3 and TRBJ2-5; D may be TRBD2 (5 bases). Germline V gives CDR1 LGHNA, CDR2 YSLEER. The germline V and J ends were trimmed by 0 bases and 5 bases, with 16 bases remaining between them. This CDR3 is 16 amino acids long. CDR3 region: CASSQEAQRSRETQYF. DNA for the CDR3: TGCGCCAGCAGCCAAGAAGCCCAGCGGTCGCGGGAGACCCAGTACTTC.

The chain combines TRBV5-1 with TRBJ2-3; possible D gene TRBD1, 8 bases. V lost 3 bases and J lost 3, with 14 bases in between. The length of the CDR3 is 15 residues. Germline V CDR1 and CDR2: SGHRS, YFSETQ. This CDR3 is CASSSGQGGTDTQYF. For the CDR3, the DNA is TGCGCCAGCAGCTCTGGACAGGGAGGGACAGATACGCAGTATTTT.

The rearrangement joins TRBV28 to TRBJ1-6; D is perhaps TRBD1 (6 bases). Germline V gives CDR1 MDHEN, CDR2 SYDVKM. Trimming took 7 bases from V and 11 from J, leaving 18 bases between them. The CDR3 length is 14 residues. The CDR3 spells CASTLGQSWTPLHF. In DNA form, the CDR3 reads TGTGCCAGCACTCTAGGACAGTCATGGACACCCCTCCACTTT.

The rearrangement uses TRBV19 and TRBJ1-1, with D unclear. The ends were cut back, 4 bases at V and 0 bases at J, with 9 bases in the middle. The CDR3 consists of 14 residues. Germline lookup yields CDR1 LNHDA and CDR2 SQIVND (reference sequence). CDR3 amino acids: CASSKGNLNTEAFF. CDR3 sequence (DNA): TGTGCCAGTAGTAAGGGAAACTTGAACACTGAAGCTTTCTTT.

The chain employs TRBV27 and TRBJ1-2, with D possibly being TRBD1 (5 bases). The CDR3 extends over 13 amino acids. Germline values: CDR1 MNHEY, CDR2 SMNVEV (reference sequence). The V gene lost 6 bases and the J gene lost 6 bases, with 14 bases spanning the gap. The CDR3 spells CASRPTGLNGYTF. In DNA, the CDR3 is TGTGCCAGCAGACCTACAGGTCTGAATGGCTACACCTTC.

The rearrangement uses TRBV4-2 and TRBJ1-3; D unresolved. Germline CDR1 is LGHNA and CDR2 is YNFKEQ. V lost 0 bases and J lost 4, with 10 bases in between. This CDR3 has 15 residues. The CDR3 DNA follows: TGTGCCAGCAGCCAAGATTGGAAAAGAGGAAACACCATATATTTT. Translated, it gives CASSQDWKRGNTIYF.

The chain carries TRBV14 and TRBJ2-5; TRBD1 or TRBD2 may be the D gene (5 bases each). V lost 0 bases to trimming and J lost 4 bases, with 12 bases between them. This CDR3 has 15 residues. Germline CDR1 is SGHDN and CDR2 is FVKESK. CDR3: CASSQDWGTLETQYF. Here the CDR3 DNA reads TGTGCCAGCAGCCAAGATTGGGGGACCTTAGAGACCCAGTACTTC.